Below are 3 T cell receptor beta chains sequenced from a single sample in a study of CD8 T cells in Susac syndrome. A quantity of about 0.45 to 1 ug RNA underwent reverse transcription using random hexamers. TCRdb analysed the immunoSEQ multiplex PCR reads with MiXCR anew, one entry per CDR3 protein. The table has 350,000 to 550,000 distinct CDR3 sequences, approximately 85% seen once. Sequenced input: CD8+ T cells from PBMCs. Receptors were obtained from a human donor with multiple sclerosis.

CDR3 region: CASSLRGENKGYNEQFF. The CDR3 DNA reads as TGTGCCAGCAGCTTGAGGGGGGAGAATAAGGGGTACAATGAGCAGTTCTTC. This rearrangement joins TRBV13 to TRBJ2-1; possibly TRBD1 or TRBD2 for D (6 bases each). The CDR3 extends over 17 amino acids. Trimming stripped 3 bases from V and 4 bases from J, with 19 bases between. The germline CDR1 and CDR2 sequences are PRHDT and FYEKMQ (reference sequence).

The chain recombines TRBV19 with TRBJ2-1; D possibly uses TRBD1 or TRBD2 (7 bases each). With 4 bases removed from V and 9 bases from J, the gap between germline ends came to 25 bases. In germline, CDR1 is LNHDA, CDR2 SQIVND (reference sequence). The length of the CDR3 is 17 residues. CDR3 DNA sequence: TGTGCCAGTAGTACCGGGAACGGGGGGACAGCAGAGGGTGAGCAGTTCTTC. Its protein product is CASSTGNGGTAEGEQFF.

V and J are TRBV6-5 and TRBJ1-5; maybe TRBD1 (5 bases). Germline V CDR1 and CDR2: MNHEY, SVGAGI. With 6 bases removed from V and 10 bases from J, the gap between germline ends came to 16 bases. The CDR3 is 13 residues long. This chain's CDR3 is CASRRDSGKPQHF. Here the CDR3 DNA reads TGTGCCAGCAGACGTGACAGTGGAAAACCCCAGCATTTT.